This T cell receptor beta chain was captured by sequencing in a study of T-cell memory formation after mild COVID-19. MiXCR, applied by TCRdb to the 5' RACE reads, yields one record per CDR3 protein. The data contain roughly 400,000 distinct CDR3 sequences, about a sixth of them singletons. Study-wide results and limits: Day 15 to 85 contractors were CD4/CD8 balanced; later expanders leaned CD4+. Researchers found some responding clones in pre-infection memory, a sign that cross-reactive memory joined. For contracting clones, CD4+ ones sat mainly in CM and EM, CD8+ in EMRA.

The germline V gene has CDR1 LGHDT and CDR2 YNNKEL (reference sequence). Trimming took off 4 bases at V and 2 bases at J, with 13 bases between the two ends. The CDR3 covers 15 residues. There are many counts of this clonotype. The target antigen is unknown. V is TRBV3-1 and J is TRBJ2-3; the D gene is possibly TRBD1 (6 bases). The source material was PBMCs or a T cell subset sorted from them (not recorded which). The clonotype comes from a man between 18 and 29 years old who had mild COVID-19 (a few samples of this study predate the infection). Cell type and time point are not known. The CDR3 DNA reads as TGTGCCAGCAGCCTTCGGACAGACAACACAGATACGCAGTATTTT. Encoded protein: CASSLRTDNTDTQYF.